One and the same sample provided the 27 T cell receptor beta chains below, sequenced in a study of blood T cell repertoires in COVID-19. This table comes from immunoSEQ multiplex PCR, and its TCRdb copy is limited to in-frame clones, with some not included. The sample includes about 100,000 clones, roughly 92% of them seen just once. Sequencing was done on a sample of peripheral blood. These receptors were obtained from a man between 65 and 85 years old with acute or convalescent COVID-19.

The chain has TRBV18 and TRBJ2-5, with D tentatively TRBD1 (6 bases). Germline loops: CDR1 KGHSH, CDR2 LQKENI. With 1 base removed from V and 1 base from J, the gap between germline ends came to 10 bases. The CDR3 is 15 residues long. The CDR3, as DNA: TGTGCCAGCTCACCACTCGGGACACGCCAAGAGACCCAGTACTTC. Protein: CASSPLGTRQETQYF. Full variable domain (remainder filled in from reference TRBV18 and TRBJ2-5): NAGVMQNPRHLVRRRGQEARLRCSPMKGHSHVYWYRQLPEEGLKFMVYLQKENIIDESGMPKERFSAEFPKEGPSILRIQQVVRGDSAAYFCASSPLGTRQETQYFGPGTRLLVL.

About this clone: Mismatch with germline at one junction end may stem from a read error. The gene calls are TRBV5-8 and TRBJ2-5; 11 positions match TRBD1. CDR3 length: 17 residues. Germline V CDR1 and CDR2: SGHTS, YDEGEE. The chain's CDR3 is CASRLGTGTGGQETQYF. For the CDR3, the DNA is TGTGCCAGCAGGTTGGGTACCGGGACAGGGGGCCAAGAGACCCAGTACTTC.

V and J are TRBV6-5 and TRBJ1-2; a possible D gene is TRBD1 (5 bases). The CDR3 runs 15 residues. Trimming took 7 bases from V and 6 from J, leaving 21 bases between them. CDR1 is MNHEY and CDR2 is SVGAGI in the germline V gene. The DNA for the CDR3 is TGTGCCAGCAATTTACCAGGGAACATCGGAGATGGCTACACCTTC. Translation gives CASNLPGNIGDGYTF.

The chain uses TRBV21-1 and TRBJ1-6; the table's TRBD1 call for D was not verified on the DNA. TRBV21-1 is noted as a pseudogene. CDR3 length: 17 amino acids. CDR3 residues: CASSITGVSSYNSPLHF. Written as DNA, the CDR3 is TGTGCCAGCAGCATAACAGGGGTCAGCTCCTATAATTCACCCCTCCACTTT.

Written as DNA, the CDR3 is TGTGCCAGCAGTTACACCCCGACAACGCGACTGTTTTTT. As protein: CASSYTPTTRLFF. The V gene is TRBV6-5, the J gene TRBJ1-4; no firm D call. V gave up 2 bases and J gave up 13 bases, with 14 bases separating them. The CDR3 runs 13 residues. Germline loops: CDR1 MNHEY, CDR2 SVGAGI.

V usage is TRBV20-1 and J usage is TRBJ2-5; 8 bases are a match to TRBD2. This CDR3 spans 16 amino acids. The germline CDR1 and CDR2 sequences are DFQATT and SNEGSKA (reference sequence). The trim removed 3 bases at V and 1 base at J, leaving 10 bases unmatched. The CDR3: CSASFSGSYPQETQYF. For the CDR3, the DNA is TGCAGTGCTAGTTTCAGCGGGAGTTATCCCCAAGAGACCCAGTACTTC.

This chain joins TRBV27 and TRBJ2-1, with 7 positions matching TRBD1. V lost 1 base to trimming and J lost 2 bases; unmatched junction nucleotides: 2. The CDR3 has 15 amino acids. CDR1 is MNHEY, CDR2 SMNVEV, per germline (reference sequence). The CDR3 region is CASSLLGTAYNEQFF. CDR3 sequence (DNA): TGTGCCAGCAGTTTATTGGGGACAGCCTACAATGAGCAGTTCTTC.

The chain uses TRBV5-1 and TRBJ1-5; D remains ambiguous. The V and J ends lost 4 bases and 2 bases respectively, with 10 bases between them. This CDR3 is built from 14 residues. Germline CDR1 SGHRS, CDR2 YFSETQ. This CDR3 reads CASSVAGGNQPQHF. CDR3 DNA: TGCGCCAGCAGCGTGGCGGGTGGCAATCAGCCCCAGCATTTT.

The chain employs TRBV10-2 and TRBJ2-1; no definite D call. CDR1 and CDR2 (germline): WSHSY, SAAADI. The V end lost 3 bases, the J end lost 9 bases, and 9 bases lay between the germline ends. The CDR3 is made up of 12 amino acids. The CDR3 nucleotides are TGCGCCAGCAGTGATCTTGCGGCTGAGCAGTTCTTC. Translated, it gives CASSDLAAEQFF.

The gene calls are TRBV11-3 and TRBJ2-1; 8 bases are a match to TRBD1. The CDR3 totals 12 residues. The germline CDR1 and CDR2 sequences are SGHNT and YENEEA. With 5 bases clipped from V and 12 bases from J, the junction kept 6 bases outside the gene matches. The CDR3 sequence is CASSDRGHGQFF. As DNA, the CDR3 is TGTGCCAGCAGCGACAGGGGACATGGGCAGTTCTTC.

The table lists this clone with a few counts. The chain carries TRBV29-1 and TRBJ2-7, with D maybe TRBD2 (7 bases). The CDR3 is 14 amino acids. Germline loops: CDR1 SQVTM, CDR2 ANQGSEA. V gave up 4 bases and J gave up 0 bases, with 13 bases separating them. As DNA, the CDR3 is TGCAGCGTTGTGGGGGGGCATCGCTCCTACGAGCAGTACTTC. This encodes CSVVGGHRSYEQYF.

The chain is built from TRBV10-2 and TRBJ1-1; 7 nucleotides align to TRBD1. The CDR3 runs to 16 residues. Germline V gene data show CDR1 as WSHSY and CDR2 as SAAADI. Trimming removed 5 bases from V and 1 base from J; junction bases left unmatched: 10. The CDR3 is CASSPIGTAPNTEAFF. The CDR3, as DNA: TGCGCCAGCAGTCCCATTGGGACAGCCCCGAACACTGAAGCTTTCTTT.

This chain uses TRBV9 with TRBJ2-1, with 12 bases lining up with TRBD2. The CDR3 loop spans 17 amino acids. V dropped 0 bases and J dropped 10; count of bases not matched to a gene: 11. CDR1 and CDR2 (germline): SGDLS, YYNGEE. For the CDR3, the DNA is TGTGCCAGCAGCGTAGGGTTTTCGACTAGCGGGAGAGGGGAGCAGTTCTTC. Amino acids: CASSVGFSTSGRGEQFF.

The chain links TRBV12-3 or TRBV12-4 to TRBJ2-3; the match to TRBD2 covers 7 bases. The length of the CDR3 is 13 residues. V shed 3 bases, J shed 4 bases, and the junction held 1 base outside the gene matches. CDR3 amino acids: CASSFGGSDTQYF. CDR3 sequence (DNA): TGTGCCAGCAGTTTCGGGGGGTCAGATACGCAGTATTTT.

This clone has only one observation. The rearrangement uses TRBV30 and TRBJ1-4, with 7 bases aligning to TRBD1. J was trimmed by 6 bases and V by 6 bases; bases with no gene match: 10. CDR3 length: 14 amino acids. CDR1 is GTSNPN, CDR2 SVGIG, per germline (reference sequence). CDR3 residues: CACRRTGEDEKLFF. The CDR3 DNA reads TGTGCCTGCCGCCGGACAGGCGAGGATGAAAAACTGTTTTTT. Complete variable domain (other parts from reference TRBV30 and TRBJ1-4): SQTIHQWPATLVQPVGSPLSLECTVEGTSNPNLYWYRQAAGRGLQLLFYSVGIGQISSEVPQNLSASRPQDRQFILSSKKLLLSDSGFYLCACRRTGEDEKLFFGSGTQLSVL.

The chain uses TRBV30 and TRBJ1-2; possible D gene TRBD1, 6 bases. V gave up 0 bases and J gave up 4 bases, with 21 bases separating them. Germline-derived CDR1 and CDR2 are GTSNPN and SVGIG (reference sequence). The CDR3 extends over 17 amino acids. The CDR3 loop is CAWSVFNRETLGYGYTF. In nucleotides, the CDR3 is TGTGCCTGGAGTGTTTTTAACAGGGAAACACTAGGCTATGGCTACACCTTC.

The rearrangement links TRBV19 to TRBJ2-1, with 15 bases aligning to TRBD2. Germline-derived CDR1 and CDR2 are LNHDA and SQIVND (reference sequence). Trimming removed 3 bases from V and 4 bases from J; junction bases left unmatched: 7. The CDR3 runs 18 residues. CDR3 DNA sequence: TGTGCCAGTAGTATCTCCGGGACTAGCGGGAGGAAATACAATGAGCAGTTCTTC. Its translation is CASSISGTSGRKYNEQFF.

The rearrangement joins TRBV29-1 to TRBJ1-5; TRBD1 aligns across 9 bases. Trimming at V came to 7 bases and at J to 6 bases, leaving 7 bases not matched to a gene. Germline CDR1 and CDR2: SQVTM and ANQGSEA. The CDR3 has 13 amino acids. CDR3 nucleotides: TGCAGCGCCGGACAGGGGATAGGTCAGCCCCAGCATTTT. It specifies CSAGQGIGQPQHF.

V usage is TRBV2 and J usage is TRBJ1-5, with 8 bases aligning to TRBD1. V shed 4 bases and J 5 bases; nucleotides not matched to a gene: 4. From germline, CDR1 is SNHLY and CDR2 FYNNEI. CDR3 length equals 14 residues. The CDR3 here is CASSVGQGHQPQHF. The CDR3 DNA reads TGTGCCAGCAGTGTAGGACAGGGTCATCAGCCCCAGCATTTT.

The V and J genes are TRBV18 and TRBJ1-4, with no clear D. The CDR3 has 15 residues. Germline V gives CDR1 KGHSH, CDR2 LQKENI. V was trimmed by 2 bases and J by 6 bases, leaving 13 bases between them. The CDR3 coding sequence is TGTGCCAGCTCACCAAGACAAGGGAGGGATGAAAAACTGTTTTTT. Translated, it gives CASSPRQGRDEKLFF.

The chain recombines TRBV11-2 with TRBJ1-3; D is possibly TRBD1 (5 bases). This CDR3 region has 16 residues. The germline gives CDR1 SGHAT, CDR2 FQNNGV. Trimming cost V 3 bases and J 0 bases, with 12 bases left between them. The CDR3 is CASSFRSTGSGNTIYF. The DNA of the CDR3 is TGTGCCAGCAGCTTTAGATCAACAGGCTCTGGAAACACCATATATTTT.

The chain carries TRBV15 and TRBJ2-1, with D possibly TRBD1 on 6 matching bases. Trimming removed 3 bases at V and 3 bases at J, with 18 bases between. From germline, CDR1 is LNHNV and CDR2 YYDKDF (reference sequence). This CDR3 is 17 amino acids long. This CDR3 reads CATSRTGDEVYYNEQFF. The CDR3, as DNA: TGTGCCACCAGCAGGACAGGTGACGAGGTATACTACAATGAGCAGTTCTTC. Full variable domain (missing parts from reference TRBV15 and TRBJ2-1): DAMVIQNPRYQVTQFGKPVTLSCSQTLNHNVMYWYQQKSSQAPKLLFHYYDKDFNNEADTPDNFQSRRPNTSFCFLDIRSPGLGDTAMYLCATSRTGDEVYYNEQFFGPGTRLTVL.

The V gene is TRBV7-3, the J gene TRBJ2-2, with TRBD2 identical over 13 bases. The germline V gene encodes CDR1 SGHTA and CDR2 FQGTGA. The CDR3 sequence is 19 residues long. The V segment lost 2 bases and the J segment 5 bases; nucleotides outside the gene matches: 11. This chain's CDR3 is CASSLEGLAGQEGTGELFF. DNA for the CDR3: TGTGCCAGCAGCTTAGAGGGACTAGCGGGGCAAGAGGGTACCGGGGAGCTGTTTTTT.

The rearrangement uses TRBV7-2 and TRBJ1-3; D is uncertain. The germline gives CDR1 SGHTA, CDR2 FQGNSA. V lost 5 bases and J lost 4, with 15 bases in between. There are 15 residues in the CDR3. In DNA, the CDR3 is TGTGCCAGCAGCCTGTCCGGCCCGGGGGGAAACACCATATATTTT. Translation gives CASSLSGPGGNTIYF.

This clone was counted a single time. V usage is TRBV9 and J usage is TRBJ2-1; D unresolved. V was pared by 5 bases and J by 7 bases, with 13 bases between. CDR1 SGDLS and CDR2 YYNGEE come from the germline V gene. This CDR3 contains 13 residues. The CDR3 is CASSRNPRNEQFF. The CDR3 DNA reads TGTGCCAGCAGTCGAAACCCCCGGAATGAGCAGTTCTTC.

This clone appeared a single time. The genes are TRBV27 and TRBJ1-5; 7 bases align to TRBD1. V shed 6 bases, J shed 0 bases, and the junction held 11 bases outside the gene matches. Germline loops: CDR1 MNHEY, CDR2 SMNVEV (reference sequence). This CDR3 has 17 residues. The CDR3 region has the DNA TGTGCCAGCAGCTCGGACAGGATCTACAATAGCAATCAGCCCCAGCATTTT. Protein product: CASSSDRIYNSNQPQHF.

The CDR3 DNA reads TGTGCCAGCAGCCCGATAGCAACAGATACGCAGTATTTT. Protein: CASSPIATDTQYF. The chain links TRBV12-3 or TRBV12-4 to TRBJ2-3, with D unclear. Trimming cost V 6 bases and J 3 bases, with 10 bases left between them. CDR3 length equals 13 residues.